Listed here are 15 T cell receptor beta chains from one sample, sequenced in a study of T cells in Graves' hyperthyroidism and ophthalmopathy. The TCR beta CDR3 regions underwent amplification using RNA transcripts as the source. HTBI primers were employed in a first-round RT-PCR of the TCR CDR3. TCRdb passed the multiplex PCR reads through MiXCR, listing each CDR3 protein once. The table has 530,000 or so distinct CDR3 sequences, 15% to 20% seen once. Sequenced: blood. The receptors were sampled from a woman aged 18-29 years with Graves' ophthalmopathy.

This clonotype has only a few counts. The rearrangement uses TRBV7-8 and TRBJ1-4; D not certain. The CDR3 is made up of 15 amino acids. The ends were cut back, 1 base at V and 8 bases at J, with 14 bases in the middle. Germline CDR1 reads SGHVS; CDR2 reads FQNEAQ. The CDR3 loop is CASSLGGSAVEKLFF. The CDR3 DNA reads TGTGCCAGCAGCTTAGGAGGCTCGGCAGTGGAAAAACTGTTTTTT.

The chain couples TRBV5-8 to TRBJ1-2; D might be TRBD1 (6 bases). The CDR3 loop spans 15 amino acids. The ends were cut back, 5 bases at V and 4 bases at J, with 18 bases in the middle. The germline gives CDR1 SGHTS, CDR2 YDEGEE. CDR3 loop: CASSSTGSSLYGYTF. The CDR3 DNA reads as TGTGCCAGCAGTTCCACAGGGTCCTCGCTCTATGGCTACACCTTC.

There are a few counts of this clonotype. The J gene is TRBJ2-7, the V gene TRBV6-1; no firm D call. The CDR3 has 12 residues. CDR1 is MNHNS, CDR2 SASEGT, per germline. Trimming cost V 8 bases and J 5 bases, with 13 bases left between them. CDR3 residues: CASLKLGHEQYF. For the CDR3, the DNA is TGTGCCAGCCTCAAGCTGGGCCACGAGCAGTACTTC.

J is TRBJ2-3 and V is TRBV7-3; 9 bases line up with TRBD2. Germline values: CDR1 SGHTA, CDR2 FQGTGA. Germline trimming cut 5 bases from V and 4 bases from J; bases unmatched to any gene: 13. This CDR3 has 17 residues. The DNA for the CDR3 is TGTGCCAGCAGCCACCCCCTTAGCGGGAGCACCCCAGATACGCAGTATTTT. It translates to CASSHPLSGSTPDTQYF. Complete variable domain (other parts from reference TRBV7-3 and TRBJ2-3): GAGVSQTPSNKVTEKGKYVELRCDPISGHTALYWYRQSLGQGPEFLIYFQGTGAADDSGLPNDRFFAVRPEGSVSTLKIQRTERGDSAVYLCASSHPLSGSTPDTQYFGPGTRLTVL.

Ten or more counts support this clonotype. The chain uses TRBV28 and TRBJ2-2, with 8 bases identical to TRBD2. This CDR3 contains 16 residues. V was pared by 3 bases and J by 4 bases, with 7 bases of the junction left unmatched. Looked up from germline, CDR1 is MDHEN and CDR2 is SYDVKM. CDR3 loop: CASSFEAGEGTGELFF. The CDR3 region has the DNA TGTGCCAGCAGTTTCGAAGCGGGAGAGGGCACCGGGGAGCTGTTTTTT.

This clonotype was seen ten or more times. The chain recombines TRBV20-1 with TRBJ2-1; 13 bases line up with TRBD2. The V gene's germline CDR1 is DFQATT and CDR2 SNEGSKA (reference sequence). The length of the CDR3 is 16 residues. Unmatched junction bases numbered 11, after V lost 5 bases and J lost 7 bases. The DNA of the CDR3 is TGCAGTGCTGGCGGGACTAGCGGGAACGACAGGAATGAGCAGTTCTTC. Protein: CSAGGTSGNDRNEQFF.

This clonotype showed up just a few times. V is TRBV6-5 and J is TRBJ1-2; a weak D match, TRBD1 (6 bases). Trimming removed 0 bases at V and 8 bases at J, with 19 bases between. This CDR3 region has 16 residues. CDR1 MNHEY and CDR2 SVGAGI come from the germline V gene. CDR3 region: CASSYSKRAGVGGYTF. The CDR3 nucleotides read TGTGCCAGCAGTTACTCGAAACGGGCAGGGGTTGGCGGCTACACCTTC.

Of note for this clonotype: A read error is possible here, since a much larger clone lies one base away. This chain connects TRBV7-9 to TRBJ1-3; tentatively, D is TRBD1 (5 bases). Germline V gene lookup returns CDR1 SEHNR and CDR2 FQNEAQ (reference sequence). Trimming shortened V by 1 base and J by 8 bases, and 12 bases separated the two germline ends. CDR3 length equals 14 residues. This chain's CDR3 is CASSLGGPGDTIYF. The CDR3 DNA is TGTGCCAGCAGCTTAGGGGGACCCGGAGACACCATATATTTT.

Only a few counts were recorded for this clonotype. This sequence joins TRBV6-1 and TRBJ2-5; the D gene is possibly TRBD1 (6 bases). The V gene's germline CDR1 is MNHNS and CDR2 SASEGT. V dropped 0 bases and J dropped 3 bases, with 8 bases sitting between them. This CDR3 contains 14 residues. For the CDR3, the DNA is TGTGCCAGCAGTGAAGCAACAGGGAAAGAGACCCAGTACTTC. This encodes CASSEATGKETQYF.

The chain joins TRBV9 to TRBJ2-3, with 8 bases that match TRBD2. This CDR3 has 14 amino acids. Germline CDR1 and CDR2: SGDLS and YYNGEE. Losses at the gene ends were 3 bases for V and 6 bases for J; bases not matched to a gene: 6. CDR3 loop: CASSEERERDTQYF. The CDR3 nucleotides are TGTGCCAGCAGCGAAGAGCGGGAGAGGGATACGCAGTATTTT.

The table lists this clonotype with many counts. V is TRBV27 and J is TRBJ1-2; D is unresolved. Trimming removed 2 bases at V and 5 bases at J, with 15 bases between. Looked up from germline, CDR1 is MNHEY and CDR2 is SMNVEV (reference sequence). The CDR3 spans 15 residues. The CDR3 DNA is TGTGCCAGCAGTTTAGGTCTATCGGAGATTTATGGCTACACCTTC. Its protein is CASSLGLSEIYGYTF.

In its sample, this clonotype was seen once. This sequence joins TRBV7-2 and TRBJ2-5, with D uncertain. Trimming removed 1 base from V and 5 bases from J, with 8 bases in between. The CDR3 spans 13 residues. The germline V gene encodes CDR1 SGHTA and CDR2 FQGNSA. The CDR3 DNA reads TGTGCCAGCAGCTTAGGGATATACGAGACCCAGTACTTC. Residues: CASSLGIYETQYF. Using reference TRBV7-2 and TRBJ2-5 for the parts outside the CDR3, the full variable domain is GAGVSQSPSNKVTEKGKDVELRCDPISGHTALYWYRQSLGQGLEFLIYFQGNSAPDKSGLPSDRFSAERTGGSVSTLTIQRTQQEDSAVYLCASSLGIYETQYFGPGTRLLVL.

This clonotype was seen many times. The chain carries TRBV30 and TRBJ1-6; a possible D gene is TRBD1 (5 bases). The CDR3 has 13 amino acids. V lost 3 bases and J lost 8, with 11 bases in between. CDR1 is GTSNPN, CDR2 SVGIG, per germline (reference sequence). This CDR3 is CAWSSTEYSPLHF. The CDR3 DNA reads TGTGCCTGGAGCTCGACAGAATATTCACCCCTCCACTTT.

The CDR3 protein is CASSVTSGGPLYF. The CDR3 DNA sequence: TGTGCCAGCAGCGTCACTAGCGGGGGCCCTCTGTACTTC. The gene calls are TRBV12-3 or TRBV12-4 and TRBJ2-5; 11 positions match TRBD2. J gave up 13 bases and V 6 bases, and 10 bases lay outside the gene matches. The CDR3 is made up of 13 amino acids.

Only a few counts were recorded for this clonotype. The chain employs TRBV5-1 and TRBJ2-2, with D perhaps matching TRBD2 (5 bases). CDR1 and CDR2 from the germline V gene are SGHRS and YFSETQ. V gave up 4 bases and J gave up 0 bases, with 7 bases separating them. The CDR3 is 14 residues long. Here the CDR3 DNA reads TGCGCCAGCAGCACTAGGGCGAACACCGGGGAGCTGTTTTTT. Translation: CASSTRANTGELFF.